At least ten counts were recorded for the clone carrying this T cell receptor beta chain. What it binds is unknown. This sample was taken from a study of HIV-infected patients and healthy controls. The repertoire came from unfractionated whole blood and reflected all unsorted peripheral T cells. Peripheral blood, 2 to 2.5 ml, was drawn for RNA extraction. About 500 ng RNA was reverse transcribed with alpha and beta constant-region primers. Each of the alpha and beta chains got its own library through chain-specific third strand synthesis with indices. Using its own MiXCR run on the 5' RACE reads, TCRdb lists one record per CDR3 protein. The data hold some 13,000 distinct CDR3 sequences, with roughly a tenth observed a single time. Regarding the study as a whole: Size-matched repertoire data failed to replicate the apparent Gini index recovery after therapy in HIV-infected patients. No HLA typing of donors was done in this study. Compared with untreated HIV+ repertoires, healthy controls showed roughly threefold more distinct CDR3s and higher Shannon diversity.

This CDR3 spans 18 amino acids. Germline V CDR1 and CDR2: MGHRA, YSYEKL. The V and J ends lost 1 base and 0 bases, in that order; junction bases with no gene match: 7. Sequenced input: blood. The chain has TRBV4-1 and TRBJ2-1; TRBD2 aligns across 9 bases. This clonotype originated in an adult in good health. The CDR3 reads CASSQVLGSGSSYNEQFF. As DNA, the CDR3 is TGCGCCAGCAGCCAAGTTCTGGGTAGCGGGAGCTCCTACAATGAGCAGTTCTTC.